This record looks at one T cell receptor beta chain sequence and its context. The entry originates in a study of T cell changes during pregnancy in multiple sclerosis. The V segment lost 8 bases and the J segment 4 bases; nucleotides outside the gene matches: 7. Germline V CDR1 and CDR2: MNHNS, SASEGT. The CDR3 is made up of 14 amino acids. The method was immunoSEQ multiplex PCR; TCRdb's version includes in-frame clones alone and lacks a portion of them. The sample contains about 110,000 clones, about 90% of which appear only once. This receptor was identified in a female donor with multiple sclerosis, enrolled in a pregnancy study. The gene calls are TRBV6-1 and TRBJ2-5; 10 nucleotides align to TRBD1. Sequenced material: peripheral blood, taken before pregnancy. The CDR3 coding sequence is TGTGCCAGCGGGGGGACAGGGGCCGGAGAGACCCAGTACTTC. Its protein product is CASGGTGAGETQYF.